Shown below are 26 T cell receptor beta chains from a single sample sequenced in a study of T cells in Graves' hyperthyroidism and ophthalmopathy (dated by TCRdb to the late 2010s). Library generation was performed with multiplex PCR. The sequencing machine was an Illumina HiSeq 2000. The TCR beta CDR3 regions were amplified from the RNA transcripts. The first round of RT-PCR for the TCR CDR3 was performed with the HTBI primer set and the Qiagen OneStep RT-PCR kit. Through fastp at Q25 and MiXCR, TCRdb rebuilt clones from the public reads, retaining in-frame beta chains. Rows matching on CDR3 protein sequence are summarized as one entry with the most common DNA and genes. The sample contains roughly 250,000 distinct CDR3 sequences, roughly 15% of them found a single time. The top ten clones comprise about 30% of the sample. The sequenced sample consisted of blood. These receptors all come from a woman between 18 and 29 years old with Graves' ophthalmopathy.

This clonotype was recorded many times. The chain carries TRBV7-6 and TRBJ2-1; 8 bases are a match to TRBD2. Germline V gene sequence: CDR1 SGHVS, CDR2 FNYEAQ. V shed 0 bases and J 4 bases; nucleotides not matched to a gene: 2. The CDR3 covers 15 residues. CDR3 region: CASSLAASGYNEQFF. The CDR3 DNA follows: TGTGCCAGCAGCTTAGCAGCTAGCGGGTACAATGAGCAGTTCTTC.

The chain carries TRBV3-1 and TRBJ2-7; D gene ambiguous. Trimming removed 1 base from V and 2 bases from J, with 6 bases in between. CDR1 is LGHDT and CDR2 is YNNKEL in the germline V gene (reference sequence). CDR3 length: 13 residues. The CDR3: CASSQVSTYEQYF. The DNA of the CDR3 is TGTGCCAGCAGCCAAGTCAGCACCTACGAGCAGTACTTC.

This clonotype was seen repeatedly, ten times or more. The chain joins TRBV18 to TRBJ1-5; 7 nucleotides match TRBD1. The J segment lost 6 bases and the V segment lost 3 bases, leaving 5 bases of the junction unmatched. Germline lookup yields CDR1 KGHSH and CDR2 LQKENI. The CDR3 consists of 14 residues. The CDR3 region is CASSPTGDGQPQHF. The CDR3 bases are TGTGCCAGCTCACCTACAGGGGACGGTCAGCCCCAGCATTTT.

Many counts were recorded for this clonotype. The chain couples TRBV6-2 or TRBV6-3 to TRBJ2-5; tentatively, D is TRBD2 (7 bases). The CDR3 sequence is 14 residues long. Germline lookup yields CDR1 MNHEY and CDR2 SVGEGT. V lost 6 bases, J lost 4 bases, and 15 bases lay in between. CDR3 residues: CASRSRGRRETQYF. The CDR3 DNA sequence: TGTGCCAGCAGATCGCGGGGGCGCCGAGAGACCCAGTACTTC.

This clonotype came up many times. The rearrangement joins TRBV4-1 to TRBJ2-5, with D perhaps TRBD1 or TRBD2 (6 bases each). Deletions cut 1 base from V and 7 bases from J, with 22 bases between. Germline-derived CDR1 and CDR2 are MGHRA and YSYEKL. The CDR3 covers 17 residues. Here the CDR3 DNA reads TGCGCCAGCAGCCAAGGAGTCTACAGGGAGGTTATCGTGACCCAGTACTTC. Protein product: CASSQGVYREVIVTQYF.

This clonotype was seen at least ten times. This chain connects TRBV29-1 to TRBJ2-7, with D unresolved. Germline CDR1 SQVTM, CDR2 ANQGSEA. The CDR3 runs to 13 residues. The V end lost 6 bases, the J end lost 3 bases, and 15 bases lay between the germline ends. The CDR3 sequence: CSVQDPPRYEQYF. CDR3 sequence (DNA): TGCAGCGTGCAAGACCCCCCACGCTACGAGCAGTACTTC.

This clonotype has ten or more counts. The chain couples TRBV11-2 to TRBJ1-3, with D perhaps TRBD1 (5 bases). The CDR3 loop spans 15 amino acids. The V gene's germline CDR1 is SGHAT and CDR2 FQNNGV. Trimming left V 5 bases short and J 0 bases short, with 11 bases between. In DNA, the CDR3 is TGTGCCAGCAGCCCGGGACGGAGCTCTGGAAACACCATATATTTT. Amino acids: CASSPGRSSGNTIYF.

This clonotype showed up many times. The chain uses TRBV3-1 and TRBJ1-2; 10 bases are a match to TRBD1. Germline V lookup: CDR1 LGHDT, CDR2 YNNKEL (reference sequence). The CDR3 extends over 15 amino acids. The V segment lost 4 bases and the J segment 4 bases; nucleotides outside the gene matches: 6. The CDR3 loop is CASSLFGDRGYGYTF. The CDR3 DNA is TGTGCCAGCAGCCTTTTTGGGGACAGGGGCTATGGCTACACCTTC.

This clonotype was seen ten or more times. CDR3 residues: CASSLDPNTEAFF. In nucleotides, the CDR3 is TGCGCCAGCAGCTTGGACCCGAACACTGAAGCTTTCTTT. The chain couples TRBV5-1 to TRBJ1-1, with D unresolved. This CDR3 is 13 amino acids long. Per germline, CDR1 SGHRS and CDR2 YFSETQ. V was trimmed by 0 bases and J by 1 base, leaving 4 bases between them.

This clonotype was seen at least ten times. The gene calls are TRBV9 and TRBJ1-1; 8 bases are shared with TRBD1. The CDR3 is 14 residues long. Unmatched junction bases numbered 6, after V lost 3 bases and J lost 5 bases. Germline V lookup: CDR1 SGDLS, CDR2 YYNGEE. DNA of the CDR3: TGTGCCAGCAGCGCCCAGACAGGGGAGACTGAAGCTTTCTTT. This gives the protein CASSAQTGETEAFF.

In the case of this clonotype: One base away lies a much larger clone, so this may be a sequencing read error. J is TRBJ1-6 and V is TRBV6-5; TRBD1 matches at 8 bases. Germline CDR1 is MNHEY and CDR2 is SVGAGI. This CDR3 contains 15 residues. J gave up 9 bases and V 0 bases, and 4 bases lay outside the gene matches. DNA of the CDR3: TGTGCCAGCAGTTACTCGCAGGGGGCGGCTTCACCCCTCCACTTT. Translation gives CASSYSQGAASPLHF.

This clonotype was counted ten times or more. In nucleotides, the CDR3 is TGTGCCAGCAGCCCCAGCTGGGGGGGGCCAAATCTGTACTTC. Translation gives CASSPSWGGPNLYF. The chain links TRBV9 to TRBJ2-7; D may be TRBD2 (7 bases). The CDR3 contains 14 residues. CDR1 SGDLS and CDR2 YYNGEE come from the germline V gene. The germline V and J ends were trimmed by 4 bases and 12 bases, with 23 bases remaining between them.

This clonotype was counted many times. The chain couples TRBV5-1 to TRBJ1-4, with a tentative D call TRBD1 (5 bases). In germline, CDR1 is SGHRS, CDR2 YFSETQ. The CDR3 has 15 amino acids. V was cut by 4 bases and J by 3 bases, with 13 bases left in between. The CDR3 bases are TGCGCCAGCAGCAGGGACGGGTCGGCTAATGAAAAACTGTTTTTT. Its protein is CASSRDGSANEKLFF.

This clonotype came up many times. The V and J genes are TRBV14 and TRBJ1-2, with TRBD1 matching 10 bases. Germline CDR1 and CDR2: SGHDN and FVKESK. Trimming removed 4 bases from V and 3 bases from J; junction bases left unmatched: 8. This CDR3 is built from 16 residues. The CDR3 loop is CASSRAGTGVDYGYTF. The CDR3 DNA follows: TGTGCCAGCAGCCGCGCCGGGACAGGGGTTGACTATGGCTACACCTTC.

This clonotype was picked up many times. This chain joins TRBV12-3 or TRBV12-4 and TRBJ1-1; D is perhaps TRBD1 (6 bases). This CDR3 comprises 13 residues. V was cut by 4 bases and J by 7 bases, with 13 bases left in between. This CDR3 reads CASSSGAANEAFF. The CDR3 DNA is TGTGCCAGCAGTTCGGGGGCGGCGAATGAAGCTTTCTTT.

This rearrangement joins TRBV19 to TRBJ1-1; the match to TRBD1 covers 7 bases. CDR3 length: 15 residues. J lost 3 bases, V lost 5 bases, and 9 bases had no gene match. Germline V CDR1 and CDR2: LNHDA, SQIVND (reference sequence). The CDR3 DNA sequence: TGTGCCAGTAGTTTCAAGGGACAGTACTACACTGAAGCTTTCTTT. Its protein product is CASSFKGQYYTEAFF. The variable domain in full, with the rest retrieved from reference TRBV19 and TRBJ1-1, is DGGITQSPKYLFRKEGQNVTLSCEQNLNHDAMYWYRQDPGQGLRLIYYSQIVNDFQKGDIAEGYSVSREKKESFPLTVTSAQKNPTAFYLCASSFKGQYYTEAFFGQGTRLTVV.

This clonotype was seen ten or more times. The chain uses TRBV7-2 and TRBJ2-7; maybe TRBD2 (6 bases). The CDR3 has 14 amino acids. Trimming cost V 4 bases and J 1 base, with 11 bases left between them. Germline-derived CDR1 and CDR2 are SGHTA and FQGNSA. CDR3 loop: CASSSWGESYEQYF. CDR3 coding DNA: TGTGCCAGCAGCTCGTGGGGGGAGTCCTACGAGCAGTACTTC.

This clonotype was observed at least ten times. The rearrangement uses TRBV29-1 and TRBJ2-5, with TRBD2 identical over 9 bases. This CDR3 contains 14 residues. V shed 2 bases and J 5 bases; nucleotides not matched to a gene: 6. The V gene's germline CDR1 is SQVTM and CDR2 ANQGSEA. This chain's CDR3 is CSVERAGGEETQYF. The CDR3 DNA follows: TGCAGCGTTGAACGAGCGGGAGGTGAGGAGACCCAGTACTTC.

This clonotype occurred many times. V gene TRBV20-1 combines with J gene TRBJ2-1; D possibly matches TRBD1 or TRBD2 (5 bases each). Germline V gene data show CDR1 as DFQATT and CDR2 as SNEGSKA (reference sequence). V lost 5 bases and J lost 4, with 15 bases in between. This CDR3 has 14 residues. CDR3: CSAQRGRGYNEQFF. As DNA, the CDR3 is TGCAGTGCTCAGAGGGGCAGAGGGTACAATGAGCAGTTCTTC.

This clonotype was observed once. The chain carries TRBV7-2 and TRBJ2-3; TRBD2 matches at 10 bases. There are 17 residues in the CDR3. Germline CDR1 SGHTA, CDR2 FQGNSA. V was clipped by 2 bases and J by 5 bases; unmatched bases: 10. CDR3 nucleotide sequence: TGTGCCAGCAGCTTAATAAGCGGGGGGGCCTATAAAGATACGCAGTATTTT. Its protein is CASSLISGGAYKDTQYF.

This clonotype has ten or more counts. The chain recombines TRBV7-2 with TRBJ2-5, with 9 bases fitting TRBD2. This CDR3 has 14 amino acids. Germline CDR1 reads SGHTA; CDR2 reads FQGNSA. Trimming took 4 bases from V and 5 from J; bases not matched to a gene: 5. CDR3 sequence reads: CASSSLSGRETQYF. The CDR3 region has the DNA TGTGCCAGCAGCTCCCTCAGCGGGAGGGAGACCCAGTACTTC.

This clonotype was seen many times. CDR3 protein: CASSTRGAGRLETQYF. The CDR3 DNA is TGTGCCAGCAGCACCCGGGGGGCAGGGAGGTTAGAGACCCAGTACTTC. J is TRBJ2-5 and V is TRBV7-9, with a possible D match to TRBD2 (7 bases). V was clipped by 5 bases and J by 4 bases, with 20 bases between them. CDR1 is SEHNR and CDR2 is FQNEAQ in the germline V gene (reference sequence). CDR3 length: 16 residues.

This clonotype was picked up many times. J is TRBJ2-7 and V is TRBV2; maybe TRBD1 (5 bases). V lost 4 bases and J lost 2, with 9 bases in between. Germline V gives CDR1 SNHLY, CDR2 FYNNEI. The CDR3 length is 13 residues. CDR3 residues: CASSGLTAYEQYF. CDR3 nucleotide sequence: TGTGCCAGCAGTGGGCTGACAGCCTACGAGCAGTACTTC.

This clonotype was seen at least ten times. The rearrangement joins TRBV9 to TRBJ2-5, with D perhaps matching TRBD2 (6 bases). This CDR3 is 17 amino acids long. Germline CDR1 reads SGDLS; CDR2 reads YYNGEE. V was shortened by 0 bases and J by 0 bases, with 15 bases between the two germline ends. CDR3 in DNA: TGTGCCAGCAGCGTAGGTGCCCGGGACTGGTACCAAGAGACCCAGTACTTC. Encoded protein: CASSVGARDWYQETQYF.

In its sample, this clonotype was seen many times. The genes are TRBV18 and TRBJ2-7; TRBD2 might be the D (6 bases). The germline V gene has CDR1 KGHSH and CDR2 LQKENI. The CDR3 is made up of 16 amino acids. Trimming took off 3 bases at V and 0 bases at J, with 15 bases between the two ends. CDR3 nucleotide sequence: TGTGCCAGCTCACCCTCACCGTTGGGGGGCTCCTACGAGCAGTACTTC. Encoded protein: CASSPSPLGGSYEQYF.

This clonotype showed up many times. In nucleotides, the CDR3 is TGTGCCAGCAGCTCATACAGGGGGGCCGGGGCCAACGTCCTGACTTTC. The encoded protein is CASSSYRGAGANVLTF. The V gene is TRBV11-2, the J gene TRBJ2-6, with TRBD1 matching over 8 bases. The CDR3 sequence is 16 residues long. V trimming: 4 bases; J trimming: 4 bases; junction bases outside the gene matches: 6. Germline lookup yields CDR1 SGHAT and CDR2 FQNNGV.